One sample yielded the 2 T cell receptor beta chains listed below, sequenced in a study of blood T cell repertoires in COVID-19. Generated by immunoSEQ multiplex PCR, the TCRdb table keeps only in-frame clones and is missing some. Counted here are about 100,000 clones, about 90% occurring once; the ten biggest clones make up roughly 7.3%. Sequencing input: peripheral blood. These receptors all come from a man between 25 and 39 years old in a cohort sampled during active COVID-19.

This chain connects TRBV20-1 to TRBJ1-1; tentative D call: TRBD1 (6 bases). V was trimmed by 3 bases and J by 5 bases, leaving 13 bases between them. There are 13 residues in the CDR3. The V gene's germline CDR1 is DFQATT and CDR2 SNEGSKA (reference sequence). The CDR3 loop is CSASAPTGTEAFF. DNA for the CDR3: TGCAGTGCTAGTGCGCCGACAGGAACTGAAGCTTTCTTT.

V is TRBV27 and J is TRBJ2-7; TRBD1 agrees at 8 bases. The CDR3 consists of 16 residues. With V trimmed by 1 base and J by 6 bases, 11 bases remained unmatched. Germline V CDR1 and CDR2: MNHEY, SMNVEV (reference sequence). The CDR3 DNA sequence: TGTGCCAGCAGTTTATTGTACGGGACAGGAGTCGTCGAGCAGTACTTC. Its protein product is CASSLLYGTGVVEQYF.